This T cell receptor (beta chain) was identified in a study of T cell responses to AZD1222 COVID-19 vaccine. Regarding the study as a whole: Among the donors, most were white British and more were female, and clonal diversity was possibly underestimated. Unmutated variant regions are reportedly the target of nearly half of TCRs that are spike-specific.

In its sample, this clone was seen once. As yet, its antigen is unknown. Profiling relied on immunoSEQ multiplex PCR, and the TCRdb table lists in-frame clones only, not all of them. This sample has some 150,000 clones; roughly 91% occur once, and the top ten carry 3.1%. With 3 bases clipped from V and 7 bases from J, the junction kept 4 bases outside the gene matches. Germline lookup yields CDR1 GTSNPN and CDR2 SVGIG (reference sequence). CDR3 size: 13 residues. This TCR was sampled from an adult who received the AZD1222 COVID-19 vaccine. V and J are TRBV30 and TRBJ1-4; 8 positions agree with TRBD1. The sequences come from peripheral blood, collected 28 days after the second AZD1222 dose. The CDR3 region is CAWRFRGLEKLFF. As DNA, the CDR3 is TGTGCCTGGAGATTCAGGGGGCTTGAAAAACTGTTTTTT.